The 7 T cell receptor beta chains below all came from one sample that was sequenced in a study of graft-versus-host responses after intestinal transplantation. These receptors lack a known antigen. Only in-frame clones appear in the TCRdb table, and some are missing; sequencing was by immunoSEQ multiplex PCR. The repertoire holds about 130,000 clones, with about nine tenths as singletons. Sample: unstimulated CD4+ T cells sorted from spleen or lymph node cells, taken before intestinal transplant. The receptors were sampled from a human donor who received an intestinal transplant.

This chain uses TRBV2 with TRBJ1-6; D is perhaps TRBD1 (6 bases). The CDR3 spans 15 residues. Germline V lookup: CDR1 SNHLY, CDR2 FYNNEI. With 3 bases removed from V and 7 bases from J, the gap between germline ends came to 13 bases. CDR3 sequence reads: CASSDRGTRNSPLHF. The CDR3 DNA follows: TGTGCCAGCAGTGACCGGGGGACAAGAAATTCACCCCTCCACTTT.

This clone appeared once. The V call is TRBV27, the J call TRBJ2-1; D is possibly TRBD1 or TRBD2 (5 bases each). The CDR3 totals 16 residues. CDR1 and CDR2 (germline): MNHEY, SMNVEV (reference sequence). V lost 4 bases to trimming and J lost 1 base, with 14 bases between them. In DNA form, the CDR3 reads TGTGCCAGCAGTTCCGGGGCGCCTCTATCCTACAATGAGCAGTTCTTC. Translated, it gives CASSSGAPLSYNEQFF.

The rearrangement links TRBV4-1 to TRBJ2-7; 8 bases line up with TRBD1. The CDR3 totals 14 residues. The V and J ends lost 4 bases and 3 bases, in that order; junction bases with no gene match: 5. The germline V gene has CDR1 MGHRA and CDR2 YSYEKL. In DNA, the CDR3 is TGCGCCAGCAGCCCGCCCGGGACAGGCTACGAGCAGTACTTC. Translating it yields CASSPPGTGYEQYF.

V and J are TRBV7-6 and TRBJ1-4; 7 bases agree with TRBD1. V lost 10 bases and J lost 5; bases outside the gene matches: 10. The CDR3 is 14 amino acids. CDR1 is SGHVS, CDR2 FNYEAQ, per germline. The CDR3 here is CATAPGTENEKLFF. For the CDR3, the DNA is TGTGCCACCGCCCCGGGGACAGAGAATGAAAAACTGTTTTTT.

The gene calls are TRBV7-9 and TRBJ2-7; the D is unclear. CDR1 is SEHNR and CDR2 is FQNEAQ in the germline V gene (reference sequence). V was pared by 2 bases and J by 5 bases, with 13 bases between. The CDR3 length is 14 residues. The CDR3: CASSLWDPLDEQYF. The CDR3 DNA reads as TGTGCCAGCAGCTTATGGGATCCCTTGGACGAGCAGTACTTC. Combining the CDR3 with reference TRBV7-9 and TRBJ2-7 gives the whole variable domain DTGVSQNPRHKITKRGQNVTFRCDPISEHNRLYWYRQTLGQGPEFLTYFQNEAQLEKSRLLSDRFSAERPKGSFSTLEIQRTEQGDSAMYLCASSLWDPLDEQYFGPGTRLTVT.

This clone has a handful of counts. The chain is built from TRBV6-1 and TRBJ1-3, with a tentative D call TRBD1 (5 bases). Germline V gene sequence: CDR1 MNHNS, CDR2 SASEGT. The CDR3 has 14 residues. V lost 6 bases and J lost 0, with 9 bases in between. The CDR3 DNA follows: TGTGCCAGCAGCACCGGGACCTCTGGAAACACCATATATTTT. This encodes CASSTGTSGNTIYF.

The gene calls are TRBV29-1 and TRBJ1-2, with 7 nucleotides matching TRBD1. V lost 2 bases to trimming and J lost 5 bases; unmatched junction nucleotides: 2. The CDR3 is made up of 12 amino acids. From germline, CDR1 is SQVTM and CDR2 ANQGSEA. The CDR3 coding sequence is TGCAGCGTTGAACAGGGGGGGTATGGCTACACCTTC. It encodes CSVEQGGYGYTF.